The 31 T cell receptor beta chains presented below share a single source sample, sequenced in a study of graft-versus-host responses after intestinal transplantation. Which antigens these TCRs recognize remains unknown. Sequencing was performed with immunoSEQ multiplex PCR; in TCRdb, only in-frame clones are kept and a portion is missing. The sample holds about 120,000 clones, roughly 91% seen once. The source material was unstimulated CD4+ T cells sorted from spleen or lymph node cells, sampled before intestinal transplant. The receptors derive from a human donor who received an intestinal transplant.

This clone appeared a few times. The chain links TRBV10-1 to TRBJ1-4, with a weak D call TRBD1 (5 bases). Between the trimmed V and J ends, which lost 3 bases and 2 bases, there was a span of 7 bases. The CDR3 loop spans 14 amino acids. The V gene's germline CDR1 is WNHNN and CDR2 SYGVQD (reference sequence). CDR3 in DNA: TGCGCCAGCAGTGAAGGGGACACTAATGAAAAACTGTTTTTT. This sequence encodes CASSEGDTNEKLFF.

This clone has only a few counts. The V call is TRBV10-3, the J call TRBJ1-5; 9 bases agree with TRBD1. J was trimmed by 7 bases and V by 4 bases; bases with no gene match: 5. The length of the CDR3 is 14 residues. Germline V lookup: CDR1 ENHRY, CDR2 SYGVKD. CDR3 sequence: CAISGGQGRQPQHF. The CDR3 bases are TGTGCCATCAGTGGGGGACAGGGTAGGCAGCCCCAGCATTTT.

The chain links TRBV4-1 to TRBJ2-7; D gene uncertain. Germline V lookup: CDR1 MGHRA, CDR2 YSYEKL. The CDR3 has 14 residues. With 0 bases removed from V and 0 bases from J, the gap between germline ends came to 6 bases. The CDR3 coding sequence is TGCGCCAGCAGCCAAGATAGGGACTCCTACGAGCAGTACTTC. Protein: CASSQDRDSYEQYF.

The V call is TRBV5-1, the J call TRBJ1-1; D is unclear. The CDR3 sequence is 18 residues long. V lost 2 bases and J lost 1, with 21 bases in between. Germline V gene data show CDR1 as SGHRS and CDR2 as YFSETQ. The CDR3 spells CASSLDIPIARENTEAFF. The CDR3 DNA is TGCGCCAGCAGCTTAGACATCCCTATTGCCCGGGAGAACACTGAAGCTTTCTTT. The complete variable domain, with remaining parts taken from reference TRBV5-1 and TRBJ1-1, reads KAGVTQTPRYLIKTRGQQVTLSCSPISGHRSVSWYQQTPGQGLQFLFEYFSETQRNKGNFPGRFSGRQFSNSRSEMNVSTLELGDSALYLCASSLDIPIARENTEAFFGQGTRLTVV.

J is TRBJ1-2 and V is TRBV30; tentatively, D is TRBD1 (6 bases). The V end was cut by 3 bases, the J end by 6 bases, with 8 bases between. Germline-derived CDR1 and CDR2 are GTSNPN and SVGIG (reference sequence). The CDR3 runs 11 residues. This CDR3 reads CAWRTGDGYTF. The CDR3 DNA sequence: TGTGCCTGGAGGACAGGCGATGGCTACACCTTC.

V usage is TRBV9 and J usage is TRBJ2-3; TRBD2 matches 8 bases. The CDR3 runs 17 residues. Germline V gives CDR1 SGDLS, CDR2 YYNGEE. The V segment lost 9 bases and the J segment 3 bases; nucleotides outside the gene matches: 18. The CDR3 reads CATVPTVGGRRTDTQYF. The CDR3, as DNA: TGTGCCACCGTCCCCACGGTAGGCGGGAGGAGAACAGATACGCAGTATTTT.

The DNA of the CDR3 is TGTGCCAGCAGTTTAGCAGGGTATAGCAATCAGCCCCAGCATTTT. It yields the protein CASSLAGYSNQPQHF. This chain uses TRBV27 with TRBJ1-5, with D tentatively TRBD1 (5 bases). CDR1 and CDR2 from the germline V gene are MNHEY and SMNVEV (reference sequence). The CDR3 length is 15 residues. V lost 2 bases to trimming and J lost 0 bases, with 8 bases between them.

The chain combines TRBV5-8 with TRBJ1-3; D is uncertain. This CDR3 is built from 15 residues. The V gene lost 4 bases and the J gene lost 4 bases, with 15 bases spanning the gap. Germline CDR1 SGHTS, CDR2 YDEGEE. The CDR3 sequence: CASSAVLVWGNTIYF. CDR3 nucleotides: TGTGCCAGCAGCGCGGTTTTAGTGTGGGGAAACACCATATATTTT.

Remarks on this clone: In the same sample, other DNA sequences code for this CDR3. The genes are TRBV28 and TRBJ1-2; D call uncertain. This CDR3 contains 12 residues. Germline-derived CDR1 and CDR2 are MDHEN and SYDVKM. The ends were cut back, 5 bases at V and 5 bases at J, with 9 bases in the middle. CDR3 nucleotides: TGTGCCAGCAGTCTTGGCGGGTATGGCTACACCTTC. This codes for CASSLGGYGYTF.

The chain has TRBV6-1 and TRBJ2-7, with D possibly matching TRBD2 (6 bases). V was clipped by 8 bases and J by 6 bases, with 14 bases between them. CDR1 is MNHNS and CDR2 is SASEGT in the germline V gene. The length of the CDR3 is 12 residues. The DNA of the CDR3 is TGTGCCAGCGTGGTTGCCGGGGGCGAGCAGTACTTC. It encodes CASVVAGGEQYF.

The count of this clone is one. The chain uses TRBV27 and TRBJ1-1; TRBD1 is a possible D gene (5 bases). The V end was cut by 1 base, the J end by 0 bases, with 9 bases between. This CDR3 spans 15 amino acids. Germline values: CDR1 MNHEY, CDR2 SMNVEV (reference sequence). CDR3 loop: CASSLFGTVNTEAFF. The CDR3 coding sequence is TGTGCCAGCAGTTTATTTGGGACGGTGAACACTGAAGCTTTCTTT.

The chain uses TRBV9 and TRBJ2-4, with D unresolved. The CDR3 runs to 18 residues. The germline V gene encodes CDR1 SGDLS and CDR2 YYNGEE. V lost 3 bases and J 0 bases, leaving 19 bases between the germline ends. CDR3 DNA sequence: TGTGCCAGCAGCGCCCCTGATGGTGGGCCTCTAGCCAAAAACATTCAGTACTTC. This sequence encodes CASSAPDGGPLAKNIQYF.

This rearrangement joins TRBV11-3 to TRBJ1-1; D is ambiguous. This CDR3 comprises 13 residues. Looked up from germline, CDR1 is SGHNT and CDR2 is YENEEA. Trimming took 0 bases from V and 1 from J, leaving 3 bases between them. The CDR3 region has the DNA TGTGCCAGCAGCTTAGACGCGAACACTGAAGCTTTCTTT. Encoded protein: CASSLDANTEAFF.

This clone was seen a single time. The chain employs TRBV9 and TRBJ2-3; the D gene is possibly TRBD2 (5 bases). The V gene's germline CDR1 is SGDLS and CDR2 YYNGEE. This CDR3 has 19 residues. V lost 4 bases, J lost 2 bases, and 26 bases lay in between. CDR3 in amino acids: CASSPRSTALAILTDTQYF. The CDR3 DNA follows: TGTGCCAGCAGCCCCCGTAGCACCGCTTTAGCGATTCTCACAGATACGCAGTATTTT.

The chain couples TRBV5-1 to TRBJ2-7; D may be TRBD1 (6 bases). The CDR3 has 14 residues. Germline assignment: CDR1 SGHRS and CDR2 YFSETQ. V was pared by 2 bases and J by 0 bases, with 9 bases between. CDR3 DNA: TGCGCCAGCAGCTTTCAGGGGAGCTCCTACGAGCAGTACTTC. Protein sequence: CASSFQGSSYEQYF.

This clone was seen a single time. Here the CDR3 DNA reads TGTGCCAGCAGCACCGACAGGGGGCTTAGGGAGTACTTC. Protein: CASSTDRGLREYF. This chain links TRBV5-7 with TRBJ2-7, with 10 bases identical to TRBD1. TRBV5-7 is treated as an ORF (open reading frame) with a function not yet certain. This CDR3 is built from 13 residues. Trimming at V came to 4 bases and at J to 11 bases, leaving 9 bases not matched to a gene.

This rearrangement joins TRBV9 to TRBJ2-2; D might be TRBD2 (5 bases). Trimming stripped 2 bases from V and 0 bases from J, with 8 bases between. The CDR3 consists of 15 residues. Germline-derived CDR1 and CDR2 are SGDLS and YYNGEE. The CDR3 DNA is TGTGCCAGCAGCGTTGTGGGAGCGAACACCGGGGAGCTGTTTTTT. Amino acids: CASSVVGANTGELFF.

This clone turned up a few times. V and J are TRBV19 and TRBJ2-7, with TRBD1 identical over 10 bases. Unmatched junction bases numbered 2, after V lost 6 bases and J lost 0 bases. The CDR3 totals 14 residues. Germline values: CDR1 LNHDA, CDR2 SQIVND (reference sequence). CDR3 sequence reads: CASRGTGASYEQYF. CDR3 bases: TGTGCCAGTAGAGGGACAGGGGCCTCCTACGAGCAGTACTTC.

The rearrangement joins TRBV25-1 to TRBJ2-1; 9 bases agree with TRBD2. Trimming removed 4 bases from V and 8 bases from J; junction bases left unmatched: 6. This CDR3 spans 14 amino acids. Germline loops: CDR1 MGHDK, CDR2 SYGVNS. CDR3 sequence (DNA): TGTGCCAGCAGTGCGCGGGAGGGGAGCGATGAGCAGTTCTTC. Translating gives CASSAREGSDEQFF.

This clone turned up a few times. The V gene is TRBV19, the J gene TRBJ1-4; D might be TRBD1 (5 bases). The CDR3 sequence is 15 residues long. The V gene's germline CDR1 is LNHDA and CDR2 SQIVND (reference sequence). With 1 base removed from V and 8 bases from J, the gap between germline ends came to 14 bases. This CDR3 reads CASSIASQGREKLFF. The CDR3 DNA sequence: TGTGCCAGTAGTATAGCGTCCCAGGGCAGGGAAAAACTGTTTTTT.

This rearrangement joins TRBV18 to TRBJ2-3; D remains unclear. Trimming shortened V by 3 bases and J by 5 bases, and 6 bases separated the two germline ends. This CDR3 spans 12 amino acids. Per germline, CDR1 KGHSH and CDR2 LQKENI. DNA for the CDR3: TGTGCCAGCTCACCGAAAGGAGATACGCAGTATTTT. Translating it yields CASSPKGDTQYF. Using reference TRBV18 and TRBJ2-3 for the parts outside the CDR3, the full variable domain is NAGVMQNPRHLVRRRGQEARLRCSPMKGHSHVYWYRQLPEEGLKFMVYLQKENIIDESGMPKERFSAEFPKEGPSILRIQQVVRGDSAAYFCASSPKGDTQYFGPGTRLTVL.

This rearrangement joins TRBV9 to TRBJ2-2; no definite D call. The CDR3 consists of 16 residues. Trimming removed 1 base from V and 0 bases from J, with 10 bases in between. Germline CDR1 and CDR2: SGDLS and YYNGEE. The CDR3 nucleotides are TGTGCCAGCAGCGTAAATTGGCAGGCGAACACCGGGGAGCTGTTTTTT. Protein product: CASSVNWQANTGELFF.

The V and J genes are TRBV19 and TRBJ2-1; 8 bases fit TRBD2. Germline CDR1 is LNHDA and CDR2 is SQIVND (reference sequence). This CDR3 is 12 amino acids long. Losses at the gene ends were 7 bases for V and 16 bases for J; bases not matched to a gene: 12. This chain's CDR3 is CASTNGLAQVFF. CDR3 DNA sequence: TGTGCCAGTACTAACGGACTAGCACAGGTTTTCTTC.

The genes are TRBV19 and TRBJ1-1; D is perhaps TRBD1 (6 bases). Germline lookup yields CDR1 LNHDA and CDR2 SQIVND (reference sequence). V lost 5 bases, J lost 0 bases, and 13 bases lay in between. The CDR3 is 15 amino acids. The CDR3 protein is CASSLTGQMNTEAFF. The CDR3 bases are TGTGCCAGTAGTCTGACAGGACAGATGAACACTGAAGCTTTCTTT.

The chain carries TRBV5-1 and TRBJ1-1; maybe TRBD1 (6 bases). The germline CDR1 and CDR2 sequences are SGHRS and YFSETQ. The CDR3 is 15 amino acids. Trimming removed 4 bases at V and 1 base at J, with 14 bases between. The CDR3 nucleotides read TGCGCCAGCAGCGCCCGGGGGCAGTCGAACACTGAAGCTTTCTTT. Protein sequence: CASSARGQSNTEAFF.

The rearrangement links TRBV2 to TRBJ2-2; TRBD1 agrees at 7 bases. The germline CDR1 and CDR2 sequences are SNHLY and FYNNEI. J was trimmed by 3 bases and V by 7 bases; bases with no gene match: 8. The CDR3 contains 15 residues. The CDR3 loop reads CASTATGRYTGELFF. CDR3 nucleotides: TGTGCCAGCACTGCGACAGGGAGATACACCGGGGAGCTGTTTTTT.

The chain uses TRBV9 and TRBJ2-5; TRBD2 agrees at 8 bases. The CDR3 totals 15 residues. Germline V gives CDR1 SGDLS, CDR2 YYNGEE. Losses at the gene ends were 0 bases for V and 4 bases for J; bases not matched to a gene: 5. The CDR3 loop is CASSVGSSGRETQYF. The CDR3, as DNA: TGTGCCAGCAGCGTAGGGTCTAGCGGGCGAGAGACCCAGTACTTC.

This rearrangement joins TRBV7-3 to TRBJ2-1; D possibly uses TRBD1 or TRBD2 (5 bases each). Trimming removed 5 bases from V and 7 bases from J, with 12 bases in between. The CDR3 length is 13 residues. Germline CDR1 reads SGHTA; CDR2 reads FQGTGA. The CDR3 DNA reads TGTGCCAGCAGCCGGGACCGAGTAAATGAGCAGTTCTTC. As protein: CASSRDRVNEQFF.

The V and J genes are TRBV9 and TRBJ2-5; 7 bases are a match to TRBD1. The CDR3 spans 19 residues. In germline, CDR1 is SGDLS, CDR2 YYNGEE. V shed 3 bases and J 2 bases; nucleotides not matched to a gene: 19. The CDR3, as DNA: TGTGCCAGCAGCGAGAGATCCGCGAGCAGGGGGAGAGTACAAGAGACCCAGTACTTC. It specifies CASSERSASRGRVQETQYF.

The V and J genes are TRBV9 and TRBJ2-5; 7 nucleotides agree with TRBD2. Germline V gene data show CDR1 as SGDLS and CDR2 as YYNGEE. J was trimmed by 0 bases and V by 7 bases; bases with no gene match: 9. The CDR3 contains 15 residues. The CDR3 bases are TGTGCCAGCTCGCCGGGGGGTACCCACCAAGAGACCCAGTACTTC. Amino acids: CASSPGGTHQETQYF.

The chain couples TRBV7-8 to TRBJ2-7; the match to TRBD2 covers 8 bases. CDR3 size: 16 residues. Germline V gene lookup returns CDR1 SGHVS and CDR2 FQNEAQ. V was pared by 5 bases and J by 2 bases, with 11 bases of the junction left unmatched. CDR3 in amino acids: CASSPTAPGGAYEQYF. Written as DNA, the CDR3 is TGTGCCAGCAGCCCTACCGCCCCGGGGGGGGCCTACGAGCAGTACTTC.